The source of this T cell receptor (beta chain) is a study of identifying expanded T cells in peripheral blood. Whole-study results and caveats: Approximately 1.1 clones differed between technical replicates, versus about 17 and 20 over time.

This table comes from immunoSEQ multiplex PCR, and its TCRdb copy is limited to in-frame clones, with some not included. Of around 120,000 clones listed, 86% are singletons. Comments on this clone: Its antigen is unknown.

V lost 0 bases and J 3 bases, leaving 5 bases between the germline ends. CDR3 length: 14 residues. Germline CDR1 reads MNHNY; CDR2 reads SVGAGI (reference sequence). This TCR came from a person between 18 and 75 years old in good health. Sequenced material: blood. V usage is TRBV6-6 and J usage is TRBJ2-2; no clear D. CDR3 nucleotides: TGTGCCAGCAGTTACTCCCGGGACACCGGGGAGCTGTTTTTT. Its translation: CASSYSRDTGELFF.